This TCR beta chain was captured by sequencing in a study of blood T cell repertoires in COVID-19. Study details: Italy, Spain and the United States were the sources of the convalescent and acute COVID-19 samples. The analysed material was cDNA or gDNA that came from T cells, B-cell-depleted T cells, or PBMCs.

Original handling: Scientists estimated how many nucleated cells there were by amplifying reference gene primers. Using immunoSEQ multiplex PCR, the repertoire was profiled, and TCRdb retains in-frame clones only, with some absent. Clone size and V and J calls were adopted from that table, with D and trimming inferred from the DNA. This table holds roughly 65,000 clones, roughly three quarters found once. Germline V gene lookup returns CDR1 MNHEY and CDR2 SMNVEV (reference sequence). The CDR3 extends over 14 amino acids. Trimming left V 3 bases short and J 3 bases short, with 11 bases between. This TCR came from a man older than 75 with acute or convalescent COVID-19. Sequencing was performed on peripheral blood. This chain links TRBV27 with TRBJ1-2; TRBD1 is a possible D gene (5 bases). The CDR3 DNA reads as TGTGCCAGCAGTTTCCGGGGGGTGCACTATGGCTACACCTTC. It yields the protein CASSFRGVHYGYTF.